The text below deals with one T cell receptor beta chain. CDR3 size: 12 residues. V shed 7 bases, J shed 2 bases, and the junction held 3 bases outside the gene matches. Germline values: CDR1 SQVTM, CDR2 ANQGSEA. This sample was included in a study of a mutant IDH1 vaccine in newly diagnosed glioma. Here immunoSEQ multiplex PCR was the method, and the copy in TCRdb shows in-frame clones only, minus some. The sample includes 30,000 to 40,000 clones, about nine tenths of them seen just once. Time point in this sample: baseline, week 1 (first vaccination visit). Treatment: pre-vaccination baseline after standard-of-care therapy.

The chain uses TRBV29-1 and TRBJ1-2, with TRBD1 matching 8 bases. The clonotype was recovered from a man aged 18 to 30 with glioma. The specimen comprised PBMCs, sampled from a glioma patient treated with radiotherapy, temozolomide or both. CDR3 sequence reads: CSAWTGNYGYTF. CDR3 in DNA: TGCAGCGCTTGGACAGGGAACTATGGCTACACCTTC. Filled out from reference TRBV29-1 and TRBJ1-2, the complete variable domain reads SAVISQKPSRDICQRGTSLTIQCQVDSQVTMMFWYRQQPGQSLTLIATANQGSEATYESGFVIDKFPISRPNLTFSTLTVSNMSPEDSSIYLCSAWTGNYGYTFGSGTRLTVV.